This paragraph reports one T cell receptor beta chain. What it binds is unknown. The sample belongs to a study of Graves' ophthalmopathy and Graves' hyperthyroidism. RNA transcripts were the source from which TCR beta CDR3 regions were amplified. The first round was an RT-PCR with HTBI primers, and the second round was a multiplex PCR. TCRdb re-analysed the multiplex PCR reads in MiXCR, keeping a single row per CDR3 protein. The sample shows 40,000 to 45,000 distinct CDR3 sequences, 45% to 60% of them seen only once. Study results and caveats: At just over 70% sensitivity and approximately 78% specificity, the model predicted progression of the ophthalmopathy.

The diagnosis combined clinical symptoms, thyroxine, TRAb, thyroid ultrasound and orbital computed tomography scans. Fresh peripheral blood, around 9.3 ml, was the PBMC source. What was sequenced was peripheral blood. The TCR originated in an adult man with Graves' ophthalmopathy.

The chain's CDR3 is CASSLGASLYEQYF. The CDR3 DNA reads TGCGCCAGCAGCTTAGGGGCCTCTCTCTATGAGCAGTACTTC. J is TRBJ2-7 and V is TRBV5-1, with D perhaps matching TRBD1 (5 bases). V lost 2 bases and J 7 bases, leaving 16 bases between the germline ends. The CDR3 totals 14 residues. The germline V gene encodes CDR1 SGHRS and CDR2 YFSETQ.